The rows below give T cell receptor beta chains drawn from one sample of a study of human CD8 memory T cell subsets. No DNA is given; TCRdb re-called the 5' RACE reads and lists each CDR3 protein once. Its table records some 7,000 distinct CDR3 sequences. Sequencing input: CD8+ T cells from PBMCs. Source of these receptors: a human donor in good health. The CDR3 runs from the conserved cysteine through the conserved F or W. Only part of the rows carry a size: once, few, many, or a class if the clone is expanded.

clone_size: medium-sized; j_call: TRBJ2-2; v_call: TRBV10-3; cdr3_length: 14; cdr3_aa: CAINGEPNTGELFF
clone_size: NA; j_call: TRBJ1-5; v_call: TRBV6-5; cdr3_length: 13; cdr3_aa: CASSYQGGQPQHF
clone_size: medium-sized; j_call: TRBJ1-1; v_call: TRBV30; cdr3_length: 16; cdr3_aa: CAWTDAGPIRNTEAFF
clone_size: NA; j_call: TRBJ2-1; v_call: TRBV7-7; cdr3_length: 14; cdr3_aa: CASSSSGIGDEQFF
clone_size: NA; j_call: TRBJ1-1; v_call: TRBV28; cdr3_length: 12; cdr3_aa: CASSLGGREAFF
clone_size: NA; j_call: TRBJ2-1; v_call: TRBV30; cdr3_length: 12; cdr3_aa: CAWSALYNEQFF
clone_size: NA; j_call: TRBJ2-1; v_call: TRBV25-1; cdr3_length: 15; cdr3_aa: CASSESPFGPDEQFF
clone_size: large; j_call: TRBJ1-2; v_call: TRBV7-9; cdr3_length: 15; cdr3_aa: CASSLTGESYYGYTF
clone_size: medium-sized; j_call: TRBJ2-3; v_call: TRBV7-9; cdr3_length: 18; cdr3_aa: CASSSPQTLAGEVDTQYF
clone_size: NA; j_call: TRBJ2-1; v_call: TRBV9; cdr3_length: 14; cdr3_aa: CASSVEWTENEQFF
clone_size: NA; j_call: TRBJ2-2; v_call: TRBV28; cdr3_length: 13; cdr3_aa: CASKGPVTGELFF
clone_size: NA; j_call: TRBJ2-7; v_call: TRBV18; cdr3_length: 16; cdr3_aa: CASSPGERLAPYEQYF
clone_size: medium-sized; j_call: TRBJ1-2; v_call: TRBV2; cdr3_length: 13; cdr3_aa: CASSAWDRLTYTF
clone_size: NA; j_call: TRBJ1-2; v_call: TRBV29-1; cdr3_length: 12; cdr3_aa: CSVATQSYGYTF
clone_size: medium-sized; j_call: TRBJ2-1; v_call: TRBV19; cdr3_length: 15; cdr3_aa: CASSELKLGYNEQFF
clone_size: NA; j_call: TRBJ2-7; v_call: TRBV27; cdr3_length: 11; cdr3_aa: CASSDYYEQYF
clone_size: NA; j_call: TRBJ2-7; v_call: TRBV6-1; cdr3_length: 16; cdr3_aa: CASSEASLGGAYEQYF
clone_size: NA; j_call: TRBJ2-2; v_call: TRBV28; cdr3_length: 13; cdr3_aa: CASSPRGHGELFF
clone_size: medium-sized; j_call: TRBJ2-1; v_call: TRBV11-2; cdr3_length: 15; cdr3_aa: CASSLALWPSGEQFF
clone_size: NA; j_call: TRBJ2-1; v_call: TRBV5-4; cdr3_length: 12; cdr3_aa: CASSVRSNEQFF
clone_size: NA; j_call: TRBJ1-1; v_call: TRBV12-3/TRBV12-4; cdr3_length: 16; cdr3_aa: CASRQLLTGVNTEAFF
clone_size: NA; j_call: TRBJ2-2; v_call: TRBV6-5; cdr3_length: 20; cdr3_aa: CASSYTPELSFGSNTGELFF
clone_size: NA; j_call: TRBJ2-4; v_call: TRBV7-9; cdr3_length: 15; cdr3_aa: CASSPGQFGKNIQYF
clone_size: NA; j_call: TRBJ2-7; v_call: TRBV20-1; cdr3_length: 13; cdr3_aa: CSARLAGVHEQYF
clone_size: medium-sized; j_call: TRBJ2-4; v_call: TRBV7-9; cdr3_length: 16; cdr3_aa: CASSLLAIGLGNIQYF
clone_size: NA; j_call: TRBJ1-2; v_call: TRBV12-3/TRBV12-4; cdr3_length: 15; cdr3_aa: CASSLDTGYRYGYTF
clone_size: NA; j_call: TRBJ2-7; v_call: TRBV29-1; cdr3_length: 12; cdr3_aa: CSVEGPDYEQYF
clone_size: NA; j_call: TRBJ2-3; v_call: TRBV29-1; cdr3_length: 13; cdr3_aa: CSVQISDTYTQYF
clone_size: NA; j_call: TRBJ2-1; v_call: TRBV7-9; cdr3_length: 15; cdr3_aa: CASSASHSSYNEQFF
clone_size: medium-sized; j_call: TRBJ2-7; v_call: TRBV29-1; cdr3_length: 11; cdr3_aa: CSVSSDYEQYF
clone_size: NA; j_call: TRBJ2-1; v_call: TRBV5-1; cdr3_length: 13; cdr3_aa: CASSYDLATEQFF
clone_size: medium-sized; j_call: TRBJ2-1; v_call: TRBV9; cdr3_length: 14; cdr3_aa: CASSPPGGPYEQFF
clone_size: NA; j_call: TRBJ1-1; v_call: TRBV27; cdr3_length: 17; cdr3_aa: CASSGQGTFLMNTEAFF
clone_size: medium-sized; j_call: TRBJ2-2; v_call: TRBV20-1; cdr3_length: 13; cdr3_aa: CSAPQGAGGELFF
clone_size: NA; j_call: TRBJ2-7; v_call: TRBV11-2; cdr3_length: 14; cdr3_aa: CASSSAGGIYEQYF
clone_size: NA; j_call: TRBJ2-7; v_call: TRBV7-9; cdr3_length: 14; cdr3_aa: CASSLEINAGEQYF
clone_size: NA; j_call: TRBJ2-2; v_call: TRBV9; cdr3_length: 17; cdr3_aa: CASSAGDRDLNTGELFF
clone_size: NA; j_call: TRBJ2-1; v_call: TRBV20-1; cdr3_length: 12; cdr3_aa: CSGTSGSNEQFF
clone_size: NA; j_call: TRBJ2-1; v_call: TRBV7-9; cdr3_length: 15; cdr3_aa: CASSLRRQGVDEQFF